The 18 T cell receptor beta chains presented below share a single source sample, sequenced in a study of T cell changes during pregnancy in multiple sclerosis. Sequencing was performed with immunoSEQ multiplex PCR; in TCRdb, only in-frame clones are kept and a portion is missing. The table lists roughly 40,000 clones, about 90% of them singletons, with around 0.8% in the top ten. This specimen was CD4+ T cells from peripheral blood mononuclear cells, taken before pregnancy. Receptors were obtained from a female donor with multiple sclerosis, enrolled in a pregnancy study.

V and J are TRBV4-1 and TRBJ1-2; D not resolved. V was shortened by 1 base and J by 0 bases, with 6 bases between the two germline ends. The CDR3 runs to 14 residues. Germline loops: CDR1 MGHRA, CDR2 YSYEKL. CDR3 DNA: TGCGCCAGCAGCCAAGTAGCCTCTAACTATGGCTACACCTTC. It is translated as CASSQVASNYGYTF.

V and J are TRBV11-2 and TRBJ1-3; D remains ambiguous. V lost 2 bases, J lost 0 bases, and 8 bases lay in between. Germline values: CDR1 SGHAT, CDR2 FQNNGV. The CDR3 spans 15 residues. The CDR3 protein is CASSLRGFSGNTIYF. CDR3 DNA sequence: TGTGCCAGCAGCTTACGGGGTTTCTCTGGAAACACCATATATTTT.

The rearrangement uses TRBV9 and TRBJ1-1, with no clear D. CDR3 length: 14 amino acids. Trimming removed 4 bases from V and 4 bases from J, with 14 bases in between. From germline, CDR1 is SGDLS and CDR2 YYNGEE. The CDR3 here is CASSWASEGTEAFF. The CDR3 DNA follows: TGTGCCAGCAGCTGGGCGTCGGAGGGCACTGAAGCTTTCTTT.

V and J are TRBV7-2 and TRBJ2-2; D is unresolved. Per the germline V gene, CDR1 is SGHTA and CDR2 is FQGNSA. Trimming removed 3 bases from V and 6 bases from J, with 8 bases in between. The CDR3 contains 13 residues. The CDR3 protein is CASSLAAAGELFF. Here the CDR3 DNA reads TGTGCCAGCAGCTTGGCGGCCGCCGGGGAGCTGTTTTTT.

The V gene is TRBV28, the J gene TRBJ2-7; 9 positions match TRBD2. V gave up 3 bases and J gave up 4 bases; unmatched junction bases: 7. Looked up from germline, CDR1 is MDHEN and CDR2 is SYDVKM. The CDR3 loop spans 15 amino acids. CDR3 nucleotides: TGTGCCAGCAGTTTCCTAACTAGCGGGCAGTACGAGCAGTACTTC. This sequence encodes CASSFLTSGQYEQYF.

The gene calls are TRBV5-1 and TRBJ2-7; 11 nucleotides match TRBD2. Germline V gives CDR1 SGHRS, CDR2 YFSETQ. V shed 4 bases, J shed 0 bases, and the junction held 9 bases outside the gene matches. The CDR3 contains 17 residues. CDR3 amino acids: CASSQGGLAVSSYEQYF. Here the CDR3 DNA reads TGCGCCAGCAGCCAAGGGGGACTAGCGGTCAGCTCCTACGAGCAGTACTTC.

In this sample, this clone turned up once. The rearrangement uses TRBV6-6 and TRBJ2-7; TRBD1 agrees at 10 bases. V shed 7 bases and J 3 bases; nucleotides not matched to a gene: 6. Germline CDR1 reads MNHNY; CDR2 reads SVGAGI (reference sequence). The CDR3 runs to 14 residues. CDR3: CASTTGTGDYEQYF. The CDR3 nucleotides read TGTGCCAGCACCACCGGGACAGGGGACTACGAGCAGTACTTC.

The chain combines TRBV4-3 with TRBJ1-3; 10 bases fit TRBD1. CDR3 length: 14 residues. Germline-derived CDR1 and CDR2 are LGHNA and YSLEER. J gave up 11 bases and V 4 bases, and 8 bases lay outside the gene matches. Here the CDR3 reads CASSPDRGRTPIYF. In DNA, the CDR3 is TGCGCCAGCAGCCCCGACAGGGGGCGAACCCCCATATATTTT.

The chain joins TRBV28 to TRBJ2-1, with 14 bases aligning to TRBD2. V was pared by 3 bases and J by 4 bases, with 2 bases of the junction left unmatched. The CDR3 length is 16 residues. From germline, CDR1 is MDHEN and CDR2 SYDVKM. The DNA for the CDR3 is TGTGCCAGCAGTTTTAGGACTAGCGGGAGGTACAATGAGCAGTTCTTC. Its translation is CASSFRTSGRYNEQFF.

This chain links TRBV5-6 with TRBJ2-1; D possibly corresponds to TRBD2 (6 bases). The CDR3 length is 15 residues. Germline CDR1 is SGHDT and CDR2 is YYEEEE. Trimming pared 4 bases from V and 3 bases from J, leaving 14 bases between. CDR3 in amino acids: CASSPSGSYYNEQFF. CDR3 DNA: TGTGCCAGCAGCCCTTCCGGGAGCTACTACAATGAGCAGTTCTTC.

In DNA, the CDR3 is TGTGCCAGTAGTATAGATCACAGCAATGAGCAGTTCTTC. It yields the protein CASSIDHSNEQFF. V gene TRBV19 combines with J gene TRBJ2-1; D gene ambiguous. This CDR3 region has 13 residues. Looked up from germline, CDR1 is LNHDA and CDR2 is SQIVND (reference sequence). Deletions cut 0 bases from V and 6 bases from J, with 6 bases between.

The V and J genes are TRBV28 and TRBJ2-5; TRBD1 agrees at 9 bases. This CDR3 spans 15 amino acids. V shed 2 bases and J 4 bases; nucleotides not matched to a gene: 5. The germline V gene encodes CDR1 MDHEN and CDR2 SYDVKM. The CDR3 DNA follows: TGTGCCAGCAGTTTACCGGGACAGGGATCAGAGACCCAGTACTTC. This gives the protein CASSLPGQGSETQYF.

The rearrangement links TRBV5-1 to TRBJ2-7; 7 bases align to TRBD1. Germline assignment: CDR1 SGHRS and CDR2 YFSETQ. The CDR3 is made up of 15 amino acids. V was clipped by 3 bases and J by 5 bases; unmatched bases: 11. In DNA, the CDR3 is TGCGCCAGCAGCTCCCCAGGGGGACGGGACCACGAGCAGTACTTC. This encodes CASSSPGGRDHEQYF.

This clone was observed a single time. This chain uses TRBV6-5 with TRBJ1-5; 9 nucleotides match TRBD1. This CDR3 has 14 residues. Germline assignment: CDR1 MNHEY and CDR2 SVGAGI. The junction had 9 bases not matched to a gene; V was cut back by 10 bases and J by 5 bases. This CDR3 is CATRGGQGHQPQHF. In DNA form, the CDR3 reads TGTGCCACCCGGGGGGGACAGGGCCATCAGCCCCAGCATTTT.

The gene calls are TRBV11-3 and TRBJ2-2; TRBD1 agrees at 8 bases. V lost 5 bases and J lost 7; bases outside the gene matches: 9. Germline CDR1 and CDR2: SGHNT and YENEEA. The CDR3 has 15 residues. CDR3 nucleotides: TGTGCCAGCAGCCTAGGACAGGGAACGGTCGGGGAGCTGTTTTTT. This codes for CASSLGQGTVGELFF.

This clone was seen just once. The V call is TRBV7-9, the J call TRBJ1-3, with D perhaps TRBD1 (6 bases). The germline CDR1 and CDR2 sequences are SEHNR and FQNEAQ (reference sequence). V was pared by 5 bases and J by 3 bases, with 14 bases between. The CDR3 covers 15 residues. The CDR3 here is CASSPVGGHGNTIYF. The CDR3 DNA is TGTGCCAGCAGCCCAGTGGGGGGGCATGGAAACACCATATATTTT.

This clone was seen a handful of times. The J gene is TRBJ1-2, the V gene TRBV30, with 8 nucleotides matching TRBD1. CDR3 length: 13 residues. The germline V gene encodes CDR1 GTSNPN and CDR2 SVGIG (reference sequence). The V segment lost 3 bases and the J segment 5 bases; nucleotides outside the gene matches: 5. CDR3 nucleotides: TGTGCCTGGAGCAGGGACAGGCCGTATGGCTACACCTTC. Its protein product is CAWSRDRPYGYTF.

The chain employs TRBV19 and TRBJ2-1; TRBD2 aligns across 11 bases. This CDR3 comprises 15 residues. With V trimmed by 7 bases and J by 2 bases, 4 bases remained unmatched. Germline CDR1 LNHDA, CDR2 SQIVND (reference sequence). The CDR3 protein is CASNLGLAAYNEQFF. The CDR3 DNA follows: TGTGCCAGTAATCTGGGACTAGCGGCCTACAATGAGCAGTTCTTC.